This TCR beta chain was recorded in a study of T cell responses to AZD1222 COVID-19 vaccine. Sequencing used immunoSEQ multiplex PCR; TCRdb keeps in-frame clones, though not all of them. The data show 140,000 to 150,000 clones, about 90% seen once. The sequenced sample was peripheral blood, obtained 28 days after the second AZD1222 dose. This receptor was identified in an adult who received the AZD1222 COVID-19 vaccine.

CDR3 amino acids: CASSFTGGLFSGSPLHF. DNA for the CDR3: TGTGCCAGCAGTTTTACAGGGGGCTTATTCAGTGGATCACCCCTCCACTTT. The chain joins TRBV28 to TRBJ1-6; 9 bases align to TRBD1. This CDR3 is 17 amino acids long. V trimming: 3 bases; J trimming: 10 bases; junction bases outside the gene matches: 13. Germline V gene data show CDR1 as MDHEN and CDR2 as SYDVKM.